This TCR beta chain was identified in a study of technical replicates of blood from a few donors. Sequenced by immunoSEQ multiplex PCR; TCRdb stores in-frame clones only, minus some. The sample includes about 71,000 clones, nearly 98% of them seen just once. The sample taken for sequencing was T cells isolated from PBMCs. The sequence was obtained from a human donor in good health.

CDR3 residues: CASSPQGFQETQYF. For the CDR3, the DNA is TGCGCCAGCAGCCCACAGGGTTTTCAAGAGACCCAGTACTTC. The chain uses TRBV4-1 and TRBJ2-5; TRBD1 is a possible D gene (6 bases). Germline CDR1 MGHRA, CDR2 YSYEKL. Trimming took 4 bases from V and 2 from J, leaving 11 bases between them. The CDR3 has 14 amino acids.